This T cell receptor (beta chain) was identified in a study of T cells after yellow fever vaccination. Note on this clonotype: Its antigen is unknown.

The study's findings and limits: Abundant bulk-derived clonotypes could contaminate FACS-sorted repertoires. Subsequent to the booster, the majority of primary-vaccination clones reappeared (around 96% CD4, 85% to 90% CD8). Weaker in magnitude, the secondary response showed a faster peak on day 5 versus 15.

5'RACE template switching added a universal primer site and UMIs to TCR cDNA. TCRdb re-called the 5' RACE reads with MiXCR, one entry per CDR3 protein. Of a few hundred thousand distinct CDR3 sequences listed, about a sixth were seen once; the top ten hold 17%. This TCR was sampled from a man younger than 30 who received the YFV17D yellow fever vaccine. The source material was PBMCs, sampled 5 to 6 days after the first yellow fever vaccination.

The CDR3 reads CASRLTGTNSGANVLTF. Here the CDR3 DNA reads TGTGCCAGCAGGCTGACAGGGACTAACTCTGGGGCCAACGTCCTGACTTTC. This chain connects TRBV12-3 or TRBV12-4 to TRBJ2-6; tentatively, D is TRBD1 or TRBD2 (7 bases each). This CDR3 has 17 amino acids. The V gene lost 6 bases and the J gene lost 0 bases, with 15 bases spanning the gap.